The 32 T cell receptor beta chains listed next were all sequenced from one sample in a study of T-cell memory formation after mild COVID-19. TCRdb itself ran the 5' RACE reads through MiXCR, one entry per CDR3 protein. This sample has about 400,000 distinct CDR3 sequences; more than 15% occur once, and the top ten carry under 25%. The sequencing sample was made of PBMCs or a T cell subset sorted from them (not recorded which). The receptor set was obtained from a young man who had mild COVID-19 (a few samples of this study predate the infection). Cell type and time point are not known.

The CDR3 sequence: CSVAEGHNTEAFF. The CDR3 bases are TGCAGCGTTGCGGAGGGACATAACACTGAAGCTTTCTTT. The rearrangement uses TRBV29-1 and TRBJ1-1, with TRBD1 as a possible D gene (6 bases). V was cut by 4 bases and J by 2 bases, with 11 bases left in between. Looked up from germline, CDR1 is SQVTM and CDR2 is ANQGSEA. CDR3 size: 13 residues. Using reference TRBV29-1 and TRBJ1-1 for the parts outside the CDR3, the full variable domain is SAVISQKPSRDICQRGTSLTIQCQVDSQVTMMFWYRQQPGQSLTLIATANQGSEATYESGFVIDKFPISRPNLTFSTLTVSNMSPEDSSIYLCSVAEGHNTEAFFGQGTRLTVV.

This chain uses TRBV4-2 with TRBJ2-5; 12 bases fit TRBD2. V shed 4 bases, J shed 2 bases, and the junction held 8 bases outside the gene matches. In germline, CDR1 is LGHNA, CDR2 YNFKEQ. The CDR3 loop spans 17 amino acids. CDR3 DNA: TGTGCCAGCAGCCCGCGGACTAGCGGGGAGATACAAGAGACCCAGTACTTC. Translating gives CASSPRTSGEIQETQYF.

This clonotype was detected only a few times. The chain couples TRBV27 to TRBJ2-1; D is unclear. Germline CDR1 is MNHEY and CDR2 is SMNVEV (reference sequence). The CDR3 contains 14 residues. V dropped 8 bases and J dropped 1 base, with 12 bases sitting between them. The CDR3 nucleotides are TGTGCCAGCGCAATTGACCGTTCCTACAATGAGCAGTTCTTC. Encoded protein: CASAIDRSYNEQFF.

The chain has TRBV20-1 and TRBJ1-5; perhaps TRBD1 as D (5 bases). The CDR3 has 14 residues. Germline V gene lookup returns CDR1 DFQATT and CDR2 SNEGSKA (reference sequence). V shed 6 bases and J shed 7 bases, with 19 bases lying between them. In DNA form, the CDR3 reads TGCAGTGCCCTAGAAAGAGGGAAGGGGCAGCCCCAGCATTTT. As protein: CSALERGKGQPQHF.

This clonotype was seen only a few times. The V and J genes are TRBV16 and TRBJ2-7; 7 positions agree with TRBD1. V gave up 4 bases and J gave up 13 bases; unmatched junction bases: 7. CDR3 length: 11 amino acids. The germline gives CDR1 KGHSY, CDR2 FQNENV. Here the CDR3 reads CASSLGQDFYF. In DNA, the CDR3 is TGTGCCAGCAGCCTCGGACAGGATTTCTACTTC.

The table lists this clonotype with a few counts. The CDR3 region is CASGRQGRNNEQFF. The CDR3 bases are TGTGCCAGCGGCCGACAGGGTAGGAACAATGAGCAGTTCTTC. The chain employs TRBV6-2 or TRBV6-3 and TRBJ2-1; TRBD1 matches 7 bases. The CDR3 loop spans 14 amino acids. The germline gives CDR1 MNHEY, CDR2 SVGEGT. The J segment lost 5 bases and the V segment lost 8 bases, leaving 9 bases of the junction unmatched.

Of note for this clonotype: A much larger clonotype is one base distant, so this may be a read error. The V gene is TRBV9, the J gene TRBJ1-6; TRBD1 might be the D (5 bases). There are 15 residues in the CDR3. Trimming removed 1 base at V and 0 bases at J, with 5 bases between. Germline V lookup: CDR1 SGDLS, CDR2 YYNGEE. The CDR3 bases are TGTGCCAGCAGCGTACAGGGCTCCTATAATTCACCCCTCCACTTT. Amino acids: CASSVQGSYNSPLHF.

There are many counts of this clonotype. A read error may produce the germline difference seen at one junction end. V usage is TRBV5-1 and J usage is TRBJ1-5; 9 positions agree with TRBD1. CDR1 is SGHRS, CDR2 YFSETQ, per germline. CDR3 length: 14 amino acids. The CDR3 DNA reads TGTGCCAGCAGCACCGGGACAGGGAATCAGCCCCAGCATTTT. Its translation: CASSTGTGNQPQHF.

The J gene is TRBJ2-3, the V gene TRBV5-6; no reliable D call. Trimming cost V 0 bases and J 0 bases, with 8 bases left between them. This CDR3 contains 15 residues. The germline CDR1 and CDR2 sequences are SGHDT and YYEEEE. CDR3 residues: CASSLAPISTDTQYF. CDR3 nucleotides: TGTGCCAGCAGCTTGGCCCCCATAAGCACAGATACGCAGTATTTT.

The V and J genes are TRBV9 and TRBJ2-3; the D call may be TRBD1 or TRBD2 (6 bases each). The V and J ends lost 4 bases and 5 bases respectively, with 20 bases between them. The CDR3 runs 16 residues. The germline CDR1 and CDR2 sequences are SGDLS and YYNGEE. The CDR3: CASSPGRGPRGDTQYF. CDR3 DNA: TGTGCCAGCAGCCCAGGTCGGGGGCCACGGGGAGATACGCAGTATTTT. The whole variable domain, remainder taken from reference TRBV9 and TRBJ2-3, is DSGVTQTPKHLITATGQRVTLRCSPRSGDLSVYWYQQSLDQGLQFLIQYYNGEERAKGNILERFSAQQFPDLHSELNLSSLELGDSALYFCASSPGRGPRGDTQYFGPGTRLTVL.

In its sample, this clonotype was seen a few times. V gene TRBV6-2 or TRBV6-3 combines with J gene TRBJ2-1; tentative D call: TRBD2 (5 bases). Germline V gene data show CDR1 as MNHEY and CDR2 as SVGEGT. Deletions cut 5 bases from V and 5 bases from J, with 19 bases between. This CDR3 contains 16 residues. The chain's CDR3 is CASSPSRRAGHNEQFF. The CDR3 DNA reads TGTGCCAGCAGTCCTTCCCGACGGGCGGGTCACAATGAGCAGTTCTTC.

This clonotype was seen more than once but under ten times. The chain couples TRBV21-1 to TRBJ1-2; the table gives TRBD1 as D, unverified against the DNA. TRBV21-1 counts as a pseudogene. This CDR3 comprises 14 residues. Here the CDR3 reads CASSISGQNYGYTF. CDR3 bases: TGTGCCAGCAGCATATCCGGACAGAACTATGGCTACACCTTC.

The genes are TRBV7-8 and TRBJ2-3, with 9 positions matching TRBD2. Germline CDR1 reads SGHVS; CDR2 reads FQNEAQ. This CDR3 region has 17 residues. With 0 bases clipped from V and 2 bases from J, the junction kept 6 bases outside the gene matches. DNA for the CDR3: TGTGCCAGCAGCTTAGCCACGACTAGCGGCAACACAGATACGCAGTATTTT. Translation gives CASSLATTSGNTDTQYF.

Points on this clonotype: Mismatch with germline at one junction end may stem from a read error. V and J are TRBV12-3 or TRBV12-4 and TRBJ1-5, with no clear D. There are 13 residues in the CDR3. Written as DNA, the CDR3 is TGCCCCGGTCCGTGGCAGAGCAATCAGCCCCAGCATTTT. Translating it yields CPGPWQSNQPQHF.

This clonotype was counted between two and nine times. The chain uses TRBV5-1 and TRBJ2-1; possibly TRBD1 or TRBD2 for D (5 bases each). Germline CDR1 reads SGHRS; CDR2 reads YFSETQ. The V end was cut by 3 bases, the J end by 9 bases, with 13 bases between. The CDR3 has 13 residues. The CDR3 is CASSSRERGEQFF. The CDR3 DNA sequence: TGCGCCAGCAGCTCCCGCGAGAGGGGTGAGCAGTTCTTC.

CDR3 amino acids: CASSLNGQGYSPLHF. As DNA, the CDR3 is TGTGCCAGCAGCTTAAATGGACAGGGATATTCACCCCTCCACTTT. The V and J genes are TRBV7-2 and TRBJ1-6; TRBD1 matches at 8 bases. Germline values: CDR1 SGHTA, CDR2 FQGNSA. The CDR3 contains 15 residues. Trimming cost V 2 bases and J 8 bases; bases outside gene matches: 5.

This clonotype was recorded a few times. A much larger clone sits a single nucleotide away, making a read error possible. The chain carries TRBV7-3 and TRBJ2-3; D gene ambiguous. The CDR3 has 14 amino acids. Trimming took 2 bases from V and 1 from J, leaving 7 bases between them. CDR1 SGHTA and CDR2 FQGTGA come from the germline V gene. In DNA form, the CDR3 reads TGTGCCAGCAGCTTAGGGGTCCGCACAGATACGCAGTATTTT. Residues: CASSLGVRTDTQYF.

This clonotype appeared many times. The chain has TRBV6-2 or TRBV6-3 and TRBJ2-7; 8 positions agree with TRBD2. Losses at the gene ends were 7 bases for V and 3 bases for J; bases not matched to a gene: 8. The CDR3 length is 14 residues. Germline values: CDR1 MNHEY, CDR2 SVGEGT. CDR3 loop: CASTHPGGDYEQYF. The CDR3 DNA reads as TGTGCCAGCACCCACCCCGGGGGGGACTACGAGCAGTACTTC.

This clonotype was detected only a few times. The rearrangement uses TRBV4-3 and TRBJ1-1; no definite D call. Germline assignment: CDR1 LGHNA and CDR2 YSLEER. Trimming stripped 4 bases from V and 1 base from J, with 10 bases between. The CDR3 length is 14 residues. The CDR3 region is CASSRAGSNTEAFF. As DNA, the CDR3 is TGCGCCAGCAGCCGAGCCGGGTCGAACACTGAAGCTTTCTTT.

The V gene is TRBV30, the J gene TRBJ1-1; no definite D call. Germline CDR1 and CDR2: GTSNPN and SVGIG (reference sequence). This CDR3 is built from 11 residues. V lost 5 bases, J lost 5 bases, and 9 bases lay in between. The CDR3 DNA reads TGTGCCTGGCAGAAGGTAACTGAAGCTTTCTTT. Its protein is CAWQKVTEAFF.

The rearrangement links TRBV11-3 to TRBJ2-1; D perhaps matches TRBD1 (5 bases). The germline V gene has CDR1 SGHNT and CDR2 YENEEA. The length of the CDR3 is 13 residues. Trimming left V 0 bases short and J 7 bases short, with 7 bases between. The CDR3 spells CASSLEQENEQFF. The CDR3 DNA follows: TGTGCCAGCAGCTTAGAACAGGAGAATGAGCAGTTCTTC. Combining the CDR3 with reference TRBV11-3 and TRBJ2-1 gives the whole variable domain EAGVVQSPRYKIIEKKQPVAFWCNPISGHNTLYWYLQNLGQGPELLIRYENEEAVDDSQLPKDRFSAERLKGVDSTLKIQPAELGDSAVYLCASSLEQENEQFFGPGTRLTVL.

This clonotype was counted only a few times. This rearrangement joins TRBV7-3 to TRBJ1-1; no reliable D call. The germline V gene encodes CDR1 SGHTA and CDR2 FQGTGA. V lost 5 bases to trimming and J lost 5 bases, with 12 bases between them. The CDR3 contains 13 residues. The CDR3 here is CASSPSRETEAFF. CDR3 bases: TGTGCCAGCAGCCCTAGCCGGGAAACTGAAGCTTTCTTT.

V is TRBV20-1 and J is TRBJ2-5, with D possibly being TRBD1 (6 bases). The CDR3 sequence is 13 residues long. Germline V CDR1 and CDR2: DFQATT, SNEGSKA (reference sequence). Trimming took 5 bases from V and 5 from J, leaving 15 bases between them. CDR3 in DNA: TGCAGTGCTCCCACAGACAGGAGGGAGACCCAGTACTTC. Encoded protein: CSAPTDRRETQYF.

This clonotype was found many times. The rearrangement uses TRBV7-2 and TRBJ2-3; no reliable D call. This CDR3 has 14 amino acids. Per the germline V gene, CDR1 is SGHTA and CDR2 is FQGNSA. Trimming removed 5 bases from V and 1 base from J, with 10 bases in between. CDR3 region: CASSPGPGTDTQYF. As DNA, the CDR3 is TGTGCCAGCAGCCCCGGACCCGGCACAGATACGCAGTATTTT.

This chain links TRBV5-1 with TRBJ2-2; 7 bases agree with TRBD1. Germline CDR1 and CDR2: SGHRS and YFSETQ. V trimming: 2 bases; J trimming: 5 bases; junction bases outside the gene matches: 6. The CDR3 is 15 amino acids. The CDR3 here is CASSFDRVLTGELFF. The CDR3 region has the DNA TGCGCCAGCAGCTTCGACAGGGTTTTGACCGGGGAGCTGTTTTTT.

This chain links TRBV15 with TRBJ1-5; perhaps TRBD1 as D (5 bases). V was clipped by 8 bases and J by 1 base, with 15 bases between them. The germline CDR1 and CDR2 sequences are LNHNV and YYDKDF (reference sequence). The CDR3 length is 15 residues. CDR3 sequence (DNA): TGTGCCACCGGCCTCCGGGGCGCGAGCAATCAGCCCCAGCATTTT. Its translation is CATGLRGASNQPQHF.

The V and J genes are TRBV12-3 or TRBV12-4 and TRBJ2-1, with unresolved D. The CDR3 runs to 12 residues. Trimming shortened V by 4 bases and J by 10 bases, and 11 bases separated the two germline ends. Here the CDR3 reads CASSSRNAEQFF. CDR3 DNA sequence: TGTGCCAGCAGTTCTCGGAACGCCGAGCAGTTCTTC.

About this clonotype itself: Germline is not matched at one junction end, which may reflect a read error. This chain links TRBV29-1 with TRBJ2-1; TRBD2 is a possible D gene (5 bases). This CDR3 has 11 amino acids. Germline V CDR1 and CDR2: SQVTM, ANQGSEA. The CDR3 region is CSAAPPGNLLF. The CDR3 nucleotides are TGCAGCGCCGCACCCCCCGGGAATTTACTCTTC.

This chain joins TRBV12-3 or TRBV12-4 and TRBJ2-1, with 7 nucleotides matching TRBD2. Losses at the gene ends were 5 bases for V and 9 bases for J; bases not matched to a gene: 4. The CDR3 has 12 amino acids. CDR3 protein: CASSGGGVEQFF. The CDR3, as DNA: TGTGCCAGCAGTGGTGGGGGGGTTGAGCAGTTCTTC.

This clonotype turned up a few times. V is TRBV3-1 and J is TRBJ1-1; D perhaps matches TRBD1 (5 bases). Trimming cost V 3 bases and J 6 bases, with 26 bases left between them. The CDR3 consists of 18 residues. In germline, CDR1 is LGHDT, CDR2 YNNKEL (reference sequence). CDR3 DNA: TGTGCCAGCAGCCATGAGGGAGCGACAGCCAGGACCCTGTCTGAAGCTTTCTTT. Translation: CASSHEGATARTLSEAFF.

This rearrangement joins TRBV6-2 or TRBV6-3 to TRBJ2-5; 8 bases align to TRBD1. V was clipped by 4 bases and J by 4 bases; unmatched bases: 11. The CDR3 extends over 16 amino acids. CDR1 and CDR2 (germline): MNHEY, SVGEGT. This chain's CDR3 is CASSSRTGRLGETQYF. CDR3 nucleotide sequence: TGTGCCAGCAGTTCTAGGACAGGGCGGTTGGGAGAGACCCAGTACTTC.

The gene calls are TRBV5-1 and TRBJ1-1, with 9 bases aligning to TRBD1. CDR3 length: 15 amino acids. Unmatched junction bases numbered 7, after V lost 3 bases and J lost 4 bases. Germline CDR1 SGHRS, CDR2 YFSETQ. The CDR3 nucleotides are TGCGCCAGCAGCTCAGGACAGGGGACAAGCACTGAAGCTTTCTTT. It yields the protein CASSSGQGTSTEAFF.